What follows describes a single TCR beta chain. Its specific antigen is unknown. Per-nucleotide qualities are absent, and no much larger clonotype sits a single base away. Participants in the prospective study were enrolled through a virtual design, were aged 18 to 89 years, and lived in about two dozen United States geographic areas. In the prospective study, cohorts were assigned on the basis of participant-reported clinical history obtained from a screening survey and a study questionnaire. Exposed participants had been in contact, within 2 weeks of entering the study, with a person who had a PCR-confirmed or clinician-diagnosed case of COVID-19. Each participant in the prospective study had whole blood, serum and a nasopharyngeal or oropharyngeal swab collected by mobile phlebotomists. Additional blood draws and questionnaires over an approximately 2-month period could optionally be provided by prospective study participants. Blood samples from the prospective study were shipped frozen or at room temperature prior to DNA extraction.

CDR1 and CDR2, per the germline V gene, are ENHRY and SYGVKD. There are 14 amino acids in the CDR3, from cysteine to phenylalanine inclusive. Only the CDR3 DNA stays, 42 bases, in frame from base 1. V has 6 bases trimmed and J has 2 bases trimmed; junction bases matching no gene number 1. The immunoSEQ Assay, a bias-controlled multiplex PCR, was used to amplify TCRbeta CDR3 regions from genomic DNA. As for the original processing: The number of nucleated cells in each sample was estimated by amplification of reference gene primers within the assay. To quantify the absolute abundance of each unique TCRbeta CDR3 rearrangement, sequence reads were collapsed and filtered. For each sample, productive Simpson clonality was calculated as the square root of Simpson's diversity index over productive rearrangements. Held by TCRdb, this immuneACCESS table contains in-frame sequences only and omits some clones. Under half of the omission traces to an unresolved V gene where checked; the cause of the rest is unknown. The V and J calls and clone size come from that table; D and trimming were worked out from the DNA. For this sample there are some 320,000 clones; approximately 90% appear just once. The ten largest account for around 4.2% of the sample.

This entry is derived from a study of blood T cell repertoires in COVID-19 (dated by TCRdb to the early 2020s). For context, the study as a whole: Samples covering the acute and convalescent phases of COVID-19 were provided by collaborators in the United States, Italy and Spain. The dataset comprised deeply sampled blood TCRbeta repertoires from subjects exposed to, actively infected with, or recovered from COVID-19. The material from the prospective study consisted of cDNA or gDNA derived from T cells, B-cell-depleted T cells, or PBMCs. A freely available public database, intended as a resource for researchers studying the immune response to SARS-CoV-2, is where the repertoires were released. Samples were obtained from the ongoing ImmuneRACE study (first 160 participants) and from 1,254 subjects provided by 6 global collaborators. Sample metadata almost always included a de-identified subject ID, COVID-19 status, age in years and sex. HLA class I and class II types, where available, came from metadata supplied by the sample provider rather than from assay-based typing.

Broader findings and caveats from the paper: How much clinical and demographic metadata was included differed by source and by participant, and the metadata was provided uncurated.

Recombination joined TRBV10-3 with TRBJ2-6, with TRBD1 identical over 7 junction bases. This sequence was found in a woman aged 30 to 39 who had been exposed to COVID-19. Sequencing used PBMCs or T cells enriched from blood (not recorded which). The DNA sequence is as follows: TGTGCCATCAGGGGGACAGCTGGGGCCAACGTCCTGACTTTC. Its amino acids are CAIRGTAGANVLTF.